These 20 T cell receptor beta chains share one sample of origin, sequenced in a study of response to subunit inactivated influenza vaccine. TCRdb redid the calling of the RT-PCR reads with MiXCR, one entry per CDR3 protein. The data contain about 520,000 distinct CDR3 sequences, less than 30% of them singletons. Sequencing was performed on CD4+ T cells sorted from PBMCs, taken roughly 5 days after vaccination. These receptor sequences come from a man aged 45-60 years who received an inactivated influenza vaccine.

The CDR3 loop reads CASSSRDRGRLEQFF. The DNA for the CDR3 is TGTGCCAGCAGTTCTCGGGACAGGGGGCGCCTTGAGCAGTTCTTC. The chain couples TRBV12-3 or TRBV12-4 to TRBJ2-1; 12 bases map to TRBD1. V shed 4 bases, J shed 9 bases, and the junction held 7 bases outside the gene matches. The CDR3 consists of 15 residues.

This clonotype occurred a few times. The V call is TRBV6-1, the J call TRBJ1-1; D is unresolved. The CDR3 contains 15 residues. V shed 5 bases and J shed 0 bases, with 13 bases lying between them. CDR1 and CDR2 from the germline V gene are MNHNS and SASEGT. CDR3 bases: TGTGCCAGCAGTCCCACGGGGTATTTGAACACTGAAGCTTTCTTT. Its translation: CASSPTGYLNTEAFF.

V is TRBV9 and J is TRBJ2-7; TRBD1 matches at 8 bases. V lost 0 bases to trimming and J lost 5 bases; unmatched junction nucleotides: 4. CDR1 and CDR2 from the germline V gene are SGDLS and YYNGEE. The CDR3 is made up of 14 amino acids. CDR3 amino acids: CASSVVGTGNEQYF. The CDR3 region has the DNA TGTGCCAGCAGCGTAGTTGGGACAGGTAACGAGCAGTACTTC.

In this sample, this clonotype turned up a few times. The J gene is TRBJ2-3, the V gene TRBV29-1, with D possibly matching TRBD2 (7 bases). V lost 4 bases and J lost 4, with 15 bases in between. Germline CDR1 SQVTM, CDR2 ANQGSEA. This CDR3 comprises 14 residues. The CDR3 is CSVVAGARADTQYF. For the CDR3, the DNA is TGCAGCGTTGTTGCGGGGGCGCGGGCAGATACGCAGTATTTT.

This clonotype was counted between two and nine times. The chain combines TRBV20-1 with TRBJ2-7, with 9 positions matching TRBD2. The CDR3 spans 15 residues. Germline CDR1 reads DFQATT; CDR2 reads SNEGSKA (reference sequence). V trimming: 2 bases; J trimming: 0 bases; junction bases outside the gene matches: 5. The CDR3 coding sequence is TGCAGTGCTAGATCTACTAGCGGGTTCTCCTACGAGCAGTACTTC. This codes for CSARSTSGFSYEQYF.

This clonotype was seen more than once but under ten times. The V call is TRBV20-1, the J call TRBJ2-1; 8 nucleotides line up with TRBD2. This CDR3 contains 14 residues. CDR1 and CDR2 from the germline V gene are DFQATT and SNEGSKA (reference sequence). CDR3 sequence (DNA): TGCAGCGGGAAGAGCGGGAGTAATAACAATGAGCAGTTCTTC. This codes for CSGKSGSNNNEQFF.

The sample holds a few counts of this clonotype. This chain connects TRBV5-6 to TRBJ2-2; the D is unclear. The V gene lost 0 bases and the J gene lost 5 bases, with 8 bases spanning the gap. Germline V gene lookup returns CDR1 SGHDT and CDR2 YYEEEE. This CDR3 comprises 14 residues. CDR3 in DNA: TGTGCCAGCAGCTTGGTAATTTATACCGGGGAGCTGTTTTTT. Its translation is CASSLVIYTGELFF.

Only a few counts were recorded for this clonotype. The rearrangement joins TRBV20-1 to TRBJ2-5; the D call may be TRBD1 or TRBD2 (5 bases each). Germline-derived CDR1 and CDR2 are DFQATT and SNEGSKA (reference sequence). CDR3 size: 13 residues. V lost 3 bases to trimming and J lost 1 base, with 9 bases between them. The CDR3 coding sequence is TGCAGTGCTAGGTTGGGGACCCAAGAGACCCAGTACTTC. This sequence encodes CSARLGTQETQYF.

Here the CDR3 DNA reads TGTGCCAGCAGGCGGGGCAGTTACAATGAGCAGTTCTTC. This sequence encodes CASRRGSYNEQFF. The chain has TRBV11-2 and TRBJ2-1; a weak D match, TRBD2 (6 bases). Trimming took off 6 bases at V and 4 bases at J, with 10 bases between the two ends. The CDR3 length is 13 residues. CDR1 is SGHAT and CDR2 is FQNNGV in the germline V gene.

The chain combines TRBV4-2 with TRBJ1-2; no firm D call. V was pared by 1 base and J by 4 bases, with 7 bases between. This CDR3 has 13 amino acids. From germline, CDR1 is LGHNA and CDR2 YNFKEQ. The CDR3 loop reads CASSQGFGYGYTF. The DNA of the CDR3 is TGTGCCAGCAGCCAAGGGTTTGGCTATGGCTACACCTTC.

This clonotype was seen more than once but under ten times. V and J are TRBV9 and TRBJ2-1, with D perhaps TRBD2 (5 bases). This CDR3 has 14 amino acids. Trimming shortened V by 2 bases and J by 9 bases, and 15 bases separated the two germline ends. The germline gives CDR1 SGDLS, CDR2 YYNGEE. This chain's CDR3 is CASSVGGLEGEQFF. The CDR3 DNA reads as TGTGCCAGCAGCGTGGGCGGACTCGAGGGTGAGCAGTTCTTC.

This chain uses TRBV29-1 with TRBJ2-5, with D unresolved. CDR3 length: 12 amino acids. Germline-derived CDR1 and CDR2 are SQVTM and ANQGSEA. Trimming stripped 2 bases from V and 9 bases from J, with 13 bases between. The CDR3, as DNA: TGCAGCGTTGAAAACACCCAACGGGCCCAGTACTTC. The encoded protein is CSVENTQRAQYF.

The chain combines TRBV24-1 with TRBJ2-1; 10 nucleotides match TRBD1. V was clipped by 2 bases and J by 7 bases; unmatched bases: 7. This CDR3 is built from 16 residues. The germline CDR1 and CDR2 sequences are KGHDR and SFDVKD. CDR3 residues: CATSDSGTGDMNEQFF. Here the CDR3 DNA reads TGTGCCACCAGTGATTCCGGGACAGGGGATATGAATGAGCAGTTCTTC.

The chain carries TRBV7-2 and TRBJ2-3, with 8 bases aligning to TRBD2. With V trimmed by 4 bases and J by 0 bases, 6 bases remained unmatched. Germline V gives CDR1 SGHTA, CDR2 FQGNSA. The CDR3 totals 16 residues. The CDR3 DNA is TGTGCCAGCAGCTCTACGACTAGCGCCAGCACAGATACGCAGTATTTT. It codes for CASSSTTSASTDTQYF. Full variable domain (outside the CDR3, taken from reference TRBV7-2 and TRBJ2-3): GAGVSQSPSNKVTEKGKDVELRCDPISGHTALYWYRQSLGQGLEFLIYFQGNSAPDKSGLPSDRFSAERTGGSVSTLTIQRTQQEDSAVYLCASSSTTSASTDTQYFGPGTRLTVL.

The rearrangement joins TRBV5-1 to TRBJ1-2; tentative D call: TRBD1 (5 bases). Per germline, CDR1 SGHRS and CDR2 YFSETQ. CDR3 length: 15 amino acids. V was clipped by 1 base and J by 1 base, with 11 bases between them. The CDR3 region has the DNA TGCGCCAGCAGCTTGAATGGGGCGTATAACTATGGCTACACCTTC. The encoded protein is CASSLNGAYNYGYTF.

This clonotype was counted at least ten times. The gene calls are TRBV12-3 or TRBV12-4 and TRBJ2-1, with a tentative D call TRBD2 (6 bases). V lost 5 bases and J 7 bases, leaving 18 bases between the germline ends. The CDR3 is 15 amino acids. CDR3 residues: CASSPLAGTVNEQFF. CDR3 coding DNA: TGTGCCAGCAGTCCTCTCGCGGGGACGGTAAATGAGCAGTTCTTC.

The chain has TRBV2 and TRBJ2-5; 7 positions agree with TRBD2. Germline V gene lookup returns CDR1 SNHLY and CDR2 FYNNEI. Unmatched junction bases numbered 11, after V lost 6 bases and J lost 4 bases. There are 15 residues in the CDR3. In DNA, the CDR3 is TGTGCCAGCAGACATGGCGGGAGCCCCGGAGAGACCCAGTACTTC. It codes for CASRHGGSPGETQYF.

The chain has TRBV12-3 or TRBV12-4 and TRBJ1-5; 10 bases are a match to TRBD1. Trimming at V came to 3 bases and at J to 4 bases, leaving 6 bases not matched to a gene. This CDR3 has 16 residues. The CDR3 DNA reads as TGTGCCAGCAGTTTCGGACAGGGGGACATTAATCAGCCCCAGCATTTT. It yields the protein CASSFGQGDINQPQHF.

This clonotype showed up just a few times. The chain has TRBV12-3 or TRBV12-4 and TRBJ1-1, with D perhaps TRBD1 (5 bases). This CDR3 is 15 amino acids long. Trimming stripped 5 bases from V and 4 bases from J, with 17 bases between. The CDR3 nucleotides read TGTGCCAGCAGTCCCGACGGGGGGGAAAGCACTGAAGCTTTCTTT. Its protein is CASSPDGGESTEAFF.

This clonotype was seen a few times. The chain employs TRBV7-2 and TRBJ1-2, with D unresolved. Per the germline V gene, CDR1 is SGHTA and CDR2 is FQGNSA. CDR3 length: 13 residues. V shed 1 base and J shed 1 base, with 4 bases lying between them. The CDR3 nucleotides read TGTGCCAGCAGCTTAGAATTTAACTATGGCTACACCTTC. As protein: CASSLEFNYGYTF.